The 25 T cell receptor beta chains listed next were all sequenced from one sample in a study of T cells in Graves' hyperthyroidism and ophthalmopathy. TCR beta CDR3 regions were amplified from RNA transcripts. Primed by the HTBI set, a first-round RT-PCR was run on the TCR CDR3. TCRdb reanalysed the multiplex PCR reads using MiXCR and keeps one entry per CDR3 protein. The profile shows a few hundred thousand distinct CDR3 sequences, 15% of them singletons. Material for sequencing was blood. These TCRs come from a woman aged 60 to 75 with Graves' ophthalmopathy.

This clonotype was observed at least ten times. The V and J genes are TRBV30 and TRBJ2-7; no clear D gene. Trimming took 0 bases from V and 2 from J, leaving 8 bases between them. The CDR3 is made up of 13 amino acids. Germline V CDR1 and CDR2: GTSNPN, SVGIG (reference sequence). CDR3 loop: CAWSVPFAYEQYF. For the CDR3, the DNA is TGTGCCTGGAGTGTACCCTTTGCCTACGAGCAGTACTTC.

This clonotype was counted at least ten times. The V and J genes are TRBV20-1 and TRBJ2-7; 9 nucleotides align to TRBD1. Germline V lookup: CDR1 DFQATT, CDR2 SNEGSKA (reference sequence). The J segment lost 2 bases and the V segment lost 2 bases, leaving 4 bases of the junction unmatched. The CDR3 runs to 14 residues. CDR3 protein: CSARPDRGTYEQYF. Written as DNA, the CDR3 is TGCAGTGCTAGACCCGACAGGGGGACCTACGAGCAGTACTTC.

This clonotype was seen many times. V is TRBV11-2 and J is TRBJ1-6, with no clear D. Germline V gene sequence: CDR1 SGHAT, CDR2 FQNNGV. Trimming pared 1 base from V and 9 bases from J, leaving 4 bases between. The CDR3 has 12 residues. Here the CDR3 DNA reads TGTGCCAGCAGCTTAGGTTCTTCACCCCTCCACTTT. It specifies CASSLGSSPLHF. Based on the CDR3 plus reference TRBV11-2 and TRBJ1-6, the full variable domain is EAGVAQSPRYKIIEKRQSVAFWCNPISGHATLYWYQQILGQGPKLLIQFQNNGVVDDSQLPKDRFSAERLKGVDSTLKIQPAKLEDSAVYLCASSLGSSPLHFGNGTRLTVT.

This clonotype was seen a few times. The rearrangement links TRBV27 to TRBJ2-3; D ambiguous. The V end lost 5 bases, the J end lost 2 bases, and 20 bases lay between the germline ends. This CDR3 region has 17 residues. The germline CDR1 and CDR2 sequences are MNHEY and SMNVEV (reference sequence). CDR3 in amino acids: CASSLSTKPRSTDTQYF. The CDR3 bases are TGTGCCAGCAGTCTCTCCACCAAGCCCCGATCCACAGATACGCAGTATTTT.

This clonotype was counted between two and nine times. The chain has TRBV7-9 and TRBJ2-6; unclear D gene. The CDR3 runs to 15 residues. The germline CDR1 and CDR2 sequences are SEHNR and FQNEAQ (reference sequence). V was clipped by 3 bases and J by 1 base, with 7 bases between them. CDR3 region: CASSFLGSGANVLTF. CDR3 bases: TGTGCCAGCAGCTTTCTGGGATCTGGGGCCAACGTCCTGACTTTC. Full variable domain (remainder filled in from reference TRBV7-9 and TRBJ2-6): DTGVSQNPRHKITKRGQNVTFRCDPISEHNRLYWYRQTLGQGPEFLTYFQNEAQLEKSRLLSDRFSAERPKGSFSTLEIQRTEQGDSAMYLCASSFLGSGANVLTFGAGSRLTVL.

The CDR3 spells CATSDRTASEAFF. CDR3 DNA sequence: TGTGCCACCAGTGATCGGACAGCTTCTGAAGCTTTCTTT. This sequence joins TRBV24-1 and TRBJ1-1; TRBD1 might be the D (6 bases). CDR3 length: 13 amino acids. The germline gives CDR1 KGHDR, CDR2 SFDVKD. V lost 3 bases, J lost 6 bases, and 10 bases lay in between.

This clonotype was observed many times. The chain links TRBV20-1 to TRBJ2-1; 10 bases are a match to TRBD1. This CDR3 has 14 residues. Trimming cost V 2 bases and J 10 bases; bases outside gene matches: 8. Germline V lookup: CDR1 DFQATT, CDR2 SNEGSKA (reference sequence). The CDR3: CSARPGQGSPEQFF. CDR3 nucleotides: TGCAGTGCTAGACCGGGACAGGGGTCCCCCGAGCAGTTCTTC.

The chain's CDR3 is CASSPGLAGSSYEQYF. CDR3 in DNA: TGTGCCAGCAGCCCGGGACTAGCGGGTAGCTCCTACGAGCAGTACTTC. The chain has TRBV7-2 and TRBJ2-7, with 12 bases identical to TRBD2. Germline values: CDR1 SGHTA, CDR2 FQGNSA. V gave up 5 bases and J gave up 0 bases; unmatched junction bases: 5. The CDR3 extends over 16 amino acids.

This clonotype turned up a few times. V usage is TRBV28 and J usage is TRBJ2-5, with 7 positions matching TRBD2. J gave up 4 bases and V 7 bases, and 9 bases lay outside the gene matches. Germline lookup yields CDR1 MDHEN and CDR2 SYDVKM. The CDR3 is made up of 14 amino acids. This CDR3 reads CASNWVGGGETQYF. Here the CDR3 DNA reads TGTGCCAGCAACTGGGTCGGCGGGGGAGAGACCCAGTACTTC.

This clonotype was counted many times. One end of the junction does not line up with germline, which may come from a read error. This chain uses TRBV28 with TRBJ2-1, with 7 bases fitting TRBD2. From germline, CDR1 is MDHEN and CDR2 SYDVKM. This CDR3 has 14 residues. This chain's CDR3 is CASSLAGVYDEQFF. The CDR3, as DNA: TGTGCCAGCAGTTTAGCGGGAGTCTACGATGAGCAGTTCTTC.

This clonotype was seen repeatedly, ten times or more. The chain employs TRBV11-3 and TRBJ2-2; D perhaps matches TRBD1 (6 bases). Trimming stripped 5 bases from V and 5 bases from J, with 9 bases between. Germline V CDR1 and CDR2: SGHNT, YENEEA. This CDR3 spans 13 amino acids. This CDR3 is CASSIQGTGELFF. CDR3 sequence (DNA): TGTGCCAGCAGCATACAGGGTACCGGGGAGCTGTTTTTT.

The sample holds many counts of this clonotype. This chain uses TRBV28 with TRBJ2-7; D is undetermined. Germline CDR1 MDHEN, CDR2 SYDVKM. The V gene lost 4 bases and the J gene lost 3 bases, with 4 bases spanning the gap. The CDR3 runs 11 residues. CDR3 sequence reads: CASSSHYEQYF. The CDR3 DNA sequence: TGTGCCAGCAGTTCACACTACGAGCAGTACTTC. Full variable domain (remainder filled in from reference TRBV28 and TRBJ2-7): DVKVTQSSRYLVKRTGEKVFLECVQDMDHENMFWYRQDPGLGLRLIYFSYDVKMKEKGDIPEGYSVSREKKERFSLILESASTNQTSMYLCASSSHYEQYFGPGTRLTVT.

This clonotype has a count of ten or more. The rearrangement links TRBV11-3 to TRBJ2-2; the D call may be TRBD1 or TRBD2 (5 bases each). This CDR3 is built from 13 residues. V dropped 5 bases and J dropped 8 bases, with 12 bases sitting between them. CDR1 is SGHNT, CDR2 YENEEA, per germline. CDR3 sequence (DNA): TGTGCCAGCAGCGCTAGGGGAGAAGGGGAGCTGTTTTTT. Protein: CASSARGEGELFF.

This clonotype showed up just a few times. The chain joins TRBV6-4 to TRBJ2-3, with 13 bases fitting TRBD2. Germline V CDR1 and CDR2: MRHNA, SNTAGT. The CDR3 contains 18 residues. With V trimmed by 4 bases and J by 6 bases, 13 bases remained unmatched. The CDR3: CASSVSTTSGRPGDTQYF. In DNA form, the CDR3 reads TGTGCCAGCAGTGTCTCGACGACTAGCGGGAGGCCCGGGGATACGCAGTATTTT.

The gene calls are TRBV30 and TRBJ2-7; D remains ambiguous. The CDR3 length is 12 residues. The germline V gene has CDR1 GTSNPN and CDR2 SVGIG (reference sequence). Trimming cost V 3 bases and J 3 bases, with 9 bases left between them. The CDR3, as DNA: TGTGCCTGGAGGGACGGCAGCTACGAGCAGTACTTC. Protein: CAWRDGSYEQYF.

The table lists this clonotype with many counts. V and J are TRBV2 and TRBJ2-7; D unclear. Trimming shortened V by 1 base and J by 5 bases, and 15 bases separated the two germline ends. CDR1 is SNHLY and CDR2 is FYNNEI in the germline V gene. The CDR3 runs to 15 residues. The CDR3 protein is CASSEEAVGSHEQYF. The DNA for the CDR3 is TGTGCCAGCAGTGAAGAGGCGGTCGGATCCCACGAGCAGTACTTC.

The rearrangement uses TRBV3-1 and TRBJ2-4, with 11 bases identical to TRBD1. Germline V gives CDR1 LGHDT, CDR2 YNNKEL (reference sequence). Trimming at V came to 2 bases and at J to 0 bases, leaving 6 bases not matched to a gene. The CDR3 consists of 18 residues. The CDR3 nucleotides are TGTGCCAGCAGCCAATGGACAGGGGGCCGATTAGCCAAAAACATTCAGTACTTC. Translating it yields CASSQWTGGRLAKNIQYF.

This clonotype showed up many times. The chain combines TRBV7-2 with TRBJ2-1; D is tentatively TRBD1 or TRBD2 (5 bases each). V lost 5 bases and J lost 7, with 21 bases in between. Germline V lookup: CDR1 SGHTA, CDR2 FQGNSA. This CDR3 is 16 amino acids long. The CDR3 is CASSAPGTQIVNEQFF. The CDR3 DNA reads TGTGCCAGCAGCGCCCCCGGGACCCAAATCGTGAATGAGCAGTTCTTC.

This clonotype was detected once. This chain joins TRBV20-1 and TRBJ1-4; D uncertain. The CDR3 loop spans 14 amino acids. Germline lookup yields CDR1 DFQATT and CDR2 SNEGSKA (reference sequence). V gave up 3 bases and J gave up 5 bases, with 13 bases separating them. For the CDR3, the DNA is TGCAGTGCTAGGTGGGCCGGGCAGAATGAAAAACTGTTTTTT. It translates to CSARWAGQNEKLFF.

This clonotype was seen many times. The rearrangement links TRBV27 to TRBJ1-1; D not certain. From germline, CDR1 is MNHEY and CDR2 SMNVEV (reference sequence). Trimming left V 4 bases short and J 3 bases short, with 15 bases between. CDR3 size: 15 residues. The CDR3 bases are TGTGCCAGCAGTTCCCCATTGAGGAGCGACACTGAAGCTTTCTTT. Its protein product is CASSSPLRSDTEAFF.

The sample holds many counts of this clonotype. This chain connects TRBV30 to TRBJ1-2, with D uncertain. V dropped 3 bases and J dropped 6 bases, with 8 bases sitting between them. This CDR3 has 11 amino acids. Germline-derived CDR1 and CDR2 are GTSNPN and SVGIG (reference sequence). This CDR3 reads CAWSGSHGYTF. The CDR3 nucleotides are TGTGCCTGGAGCGGAAGCCATGGCTACACCTTC.

The CDR3 loop is CSVIGGKNQPQHF. CDR3 DNA: TGCAGCGTTATTGGGGGTAAGAATCAGCCCCAGCATTTT. This chain joins TRBV29-1 and TRBJ1-5; D is possibly TRBD1 (5 bases). Looked up from germline, CDR1 is SQVTM and CDR2 is ANQGSEA. V was clipped by 5 bases and J by 4 bases, with 12 bases between them. The CDR3 extends over 13 amino acids.

In its sample, this clonotype was seen many times. This chain connects TRBV12-3 or TRBV12-4 to TRBJ1-5; 8 bases agree with TRBD1. Unmatched junction bases numbered 7, after V lost 3 bases and J lost 6 bases. The CDR3 has 15 amino acids. The CDR3: CASSFVRGRIQPQHF. CDR3 in DNA: TGTGCCAGCAGTTTTGTCAGGGGGCGCATTCAGCCCCAGCATTTT.

This clonotype was observed a handful of times. This chain links TRBV3-1 with TRBJ2-1; 9 positions agree with TRBD2. The CDR3 spans 18 residues. The V segment lost 0 bases and the J segment 5 bases; nucleotides outside the gene matches: 11. CDR1 and CDR2 (germline): LGHDT, YNNKEL (reference sequence). The CDR3 sequence is CASSQESRLAVLHNEQFF. CDR3 sequence (DNA): TGTGCCAGCAGCCAAGAGTCAAGACTAGCGGTACTACACAATGAGCAGTTCTTC.

This clonotype was observed at least ten times. The rearrangement uses TRBV5-1 and TRBJ2-3; D gene uncertain. The germline CDR1 and CDR2 sequences are SGHRS and YFSETQ. Trimming took 4 bases from V and 2 from J, leaving 8 bases between them. The CDR3 totals 13 residues. The CDR3 sequence: CASSRQVTDTQYF. DNA of the CDR3: TGCGCCAGCAGCCGGCAGGTCACAGATACGCAGTATTTT.